This T cell receptor beta chain came from a study of T cells after posttransplantation cyclophosphamide. Here immunoSEQ multiplex PCR was the method, and the copy in TCRdb shows in-frame clones only, minus some. The sample presents about 36,000 clones, none singletons. The V end was cut by 3 bases, the J end by 6 bases, with 13 bases between. The CDR3 runs 14 residues. In germline, CDR1 is SGHTA, CDR2 FQGNSA. Study-wide results and limits: After PTCy, TRB diversity resembled that of CNI/methotrexate controls. TRB overlap between skin or GI tissue T cells and blood was limited. Donor-recipient repertoire similarity was low at 1-2 months, rising over year one.

This clone was counted many times. Its antigen is unknown. Sequenced input: PBMCs. This chain uses TRBV7-2 with TRBJ2-3, with D possibly being TRBD2 (5 bases). This TCR was recovered from a girl aged 10-17 years in good health, CMV-negative, and a related stem cell transplant donor. The CDR3: CASSFGLASDTQYF. In DNA, the CDR3 is TGTGCCAGCAGCTTCGGGTTAGCGTCTGATACGCAGTATTTT.